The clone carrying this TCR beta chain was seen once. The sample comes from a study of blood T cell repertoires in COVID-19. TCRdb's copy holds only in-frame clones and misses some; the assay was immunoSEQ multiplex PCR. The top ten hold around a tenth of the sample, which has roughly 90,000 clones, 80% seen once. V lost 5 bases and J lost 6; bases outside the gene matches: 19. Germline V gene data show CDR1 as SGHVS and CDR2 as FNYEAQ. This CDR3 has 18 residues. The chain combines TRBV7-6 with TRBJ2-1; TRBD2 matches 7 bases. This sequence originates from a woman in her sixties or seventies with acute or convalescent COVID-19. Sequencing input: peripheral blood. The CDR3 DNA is TGTGCCAGCAGCCACCTTTCGAGACTAGCAGGATCTCCCAATGAGCAGTTCTTC. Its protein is CASSHLSRLAGSPNEQFF.